This T cell receptor (beta chain) was recorded in a study of technical replicates of blood from a handful of donors. This clone was found once. The protocol was immunoSEQ multiplex PCR, while the TCRdb copy is restricted to in-frame clones and leaves out a portion. Among tens of thousands of clones listed, around 93% were seen once. The specimen was PBMCs. The TCR sequence derives from a human donor in good health. Some clones in this sample may be carry-over from other donors' samples.

The CDR3 spells CASSITGGTSNQPQHF. In DNA, the CDR3 is TGTGCCAGTAGTATTACCGGGGGAACGAGCAATCAGCCCCAGCATTTT. This chain uses TRBV19 with TRBJ1-5, with D possibly TRBD1 on 5 matching bases. Germline-derived CDR1 and CDR2 are LNHDA and SQIVND (reference sequence). The germline V and J ends were trimmed by 3 bases and 1 base, with 13 bases remaining between them. The CDR3 is 16 residues long.